This TCR beta chain came from a study of Graves' ophthalmopathy and Graves' hyperthyroidism. The CDR3 has 14 amino acids. The germline V gene encodes CDR1 MNHNS and CDR2 SASEGT. V was shortened by 10 bases and J by 0 bases, with 13 bases between the two germline ends. Other autoimmune diseases, uncontrolled infections, pregnancy or lactation led to the exclusion of patients. Serum thyroxine and TRAb, along with clinical symptoms, thyroid ultrasound and orbital computed tomography, were what diagnosis relied on. The starting material, more than 8.5 ml of fresh peripheral blood, provided the PBMCs. Points on this clonotype: What it recognizes is unknown.

Scientists amplified the TCR beta CDR3 regions from RNA transcripts. A first-round RT-PCR used HTBI primers, followed by a second-round multiplex PCR. From the multiplex PCR reads, TCRdb called clonotypes with MiXCR, one entry per CDR3 protein. The repertoire has 650,000 to 900,000 distinct CDR3 sequences, 40% of them found once; the top ten carry approximately 43%. Study-wide results and limits: Stable hyperthyroidism and ophthalmopathy were told apart by a 13-signature model, which achieved about 88% sensitivity and almost 82% specificity.

The specimen was peripheral blood. The sequence was obtained from an adult man with Graves' ophthalmopathy. The chain links TRBV6-1 to TRBJ1-5; D is undetermined. This CDR3 is CATTEGYSNQPQHF. CDR3 DNA sequence: TGTGCCACCACGGAGGGTTATAGCAATCAGCCCCAGCATTTT.